This T cell receptor beta chain is from a study of T cell repertoires in cytomegalovirus infection. J lost 4 bases, V lost 5 bases, and 6 bases had no gene match. This CDR3 contains 15 residues. Germline CDR1 MNHEY, CDR2 SVGAGI. TCRdb processed the reads anew with MiXCR; each CDR3 protein has one entry. The repertoire consists of around 140,000 distinct CDR3 sequences, with more than 25% occurring once and the leading ten covering about 52%. In its sample, this clonotype was seen a few times. Antigen: not known. The sequenced sample was CD8+ T cells from cultured PBMCs, obtained from culture after CMV antigen stimulation. The receptor comes from a human donor in good health (CMV status not recorded). Some clones in this sample may be carry-over from other donors' samples. The rearrangement links TRBV6-5 to TRBJ2-1; 9 positions match TRBD2. DNA for the CDR3: TGTGCCAGCAGTCCAACTAGCGGGCCTTACAATGAGCAGTTCTTC. Its translation is CASSPTSGPYNEQFF.